This T cell receptor beta chain was sequenced for a study of cytomegalovirus exposure and HLA in healthy donors. Between the trimmed V and J ends, which lost 2 bases and 0 bases, there was a span of 13 bases. The CDR3 sequence is 17 residues long. Germline V gene sequence: CDR1 MGHRA, CDR2 YSYEKL. Primers included in the PCR were 60 Vbeta and 13 Jbeta primers. Generated by immunoSEQ multiplex PCR, the TCRdb table keeps only in-frame clones and is missing some. The table includes 160,000 or so clones, roughly 79% detected once. As concerns this clone: No antigen is known for it.

Study-level findings and limits: Later genetic work tied a missense DCLRE1C variant to beta-chain V and J trimming. Later analysis reportedly placed an Asian-associated ancestry cluster below the approximately 680-donor mean in N-insertions. A previous analysis found most TCR beta V segments productive roughly 90% or roughly 30% of the time.

The sequencing sample was made of PBMCs. V usage is TRBV4-1 and J usage is TRBJ1-4; possibly TRBD1 for D (6 bases). This clonotype was obtained from a woman aged 18-35 years in good health and CMV-seropositive. The CDR3 DNA is TGCGCCAGCAGCCAAACAGGACAGCTTGCAACTAATGAAAAACTGTTTTTT. Encoded protein: CASSQTGQLATNEKLFF.